This TCR beta chain was profiled in a study of CD8 T cells in ankylosing spondylitis. Study conclusions and caveats: Before this, some motif variants had been reported in reactive arthritis synovial fluid and blood.

The table lists this clonotype with a few counts. What it binds is unknown. TCRdb called the 5' RACE reads again in MiXCR, with one record for every CDR3 protein. Counted here are 180,000 or so distinct CDR3 sequences, 11% occurring once; the ten biggest clones make up roughly 28%. In germline, CDR1 is MDHEN, CDR2 SYDVKM. V lost 3 bases and J 2 bases, leaving 14 bases between the germline ends. This CDR3 is 15 amino acids long. Sequenced material: blood, either unsorted or a sorted T cell fraction (not recorded which). J is TRBJ2-7 and V is TRBV28; TRBD2 is a possible D gene (5 bases). The sequence was obtained from a male donor with ankylosing spondylitis or in good health (not recorded which). CDR3 sequence reads: CASSLGAVVAYEQYF. In DNA form, the CDR3 reads TGTGCCAGCAGTTTGGGAGCCGTGGTGGCCTACGAGCAGTACTTC.